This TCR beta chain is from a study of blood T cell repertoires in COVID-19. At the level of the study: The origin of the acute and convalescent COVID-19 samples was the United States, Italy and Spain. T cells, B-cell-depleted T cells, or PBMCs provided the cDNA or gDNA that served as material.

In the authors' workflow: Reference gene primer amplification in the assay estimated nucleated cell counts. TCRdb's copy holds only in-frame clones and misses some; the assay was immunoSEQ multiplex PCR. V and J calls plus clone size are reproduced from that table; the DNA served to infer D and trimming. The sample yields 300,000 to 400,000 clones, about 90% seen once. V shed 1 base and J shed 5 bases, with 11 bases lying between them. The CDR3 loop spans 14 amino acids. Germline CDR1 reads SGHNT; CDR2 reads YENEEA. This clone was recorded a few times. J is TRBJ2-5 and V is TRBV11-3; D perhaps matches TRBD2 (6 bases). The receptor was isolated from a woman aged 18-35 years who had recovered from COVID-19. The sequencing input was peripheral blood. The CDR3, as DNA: TGTGCCAGCAGCTTAGTGGGGGGTACGGAGACCCAGTACTTC. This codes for CASSLVGGTETQYF.